This is a list of T cell receptor beta chains from one sample in a study of cytomegalovirus exposure and HLA in healthy donors. Repertoires were generated with immunoSEQ multiplex PCR, while TCRdb's copy carries only in-frame clones and drops some. The table has around 150,000 clones, more than 75% seen once. Sequenced: PBMCs. These receptors were taken from a man younger than 35 in good health and CMV-seropositive. The CDR3 runs from the conserved cysteine through the conserved F or W. Each record gives: clone size, J gene, D gene, V gene, CDR3 DNA, CDR3 protein. D genes are given only for firm matches. Only part of the rows carry a size: once, few, many, or a class if the clone is expanded.

clone_size: -
j_call: TRBJ2-1
d_call: -
v_call: TRBV7-2
cdr3_nt: TGTGCCAGCAGCCCCCCTTGGCGGGATCAGTACAATGAGCAGTTCTTC
cdr3_aa: CASSPPWRDQYNEQFF

clone_size: -
j_call: TRBJ1-2
d_call: -
v_call: TRBV4-1
cdr3_nt: TGCGCCAGCAGCCACGGAAGTGGGGGGGTCTATGGCTACACCTTC
cdr3_aa: CASSHGSGGVYGYTF

clone_size: -
j_call: TRBJ2-7
d_call: -
v_call: TRBV7-2
cdr3_nt: TGTGCCAGCAGCATTTCCTACGGGAGCCAGGGGGCCTACGAGCAGTACTTC
cdr3_aa: CASSISYGSQGAYEQYF

clone_size: -
j_call: TRBJ1-3
d_call: -
v_call: TRBV19
cdr3_nt: TGTGCCAGTAGTATAAGGTCGGCCGGACTCGAGGGAAACACCATATATTTT
cdr3_aa: CASSIRSAGLEGNTIYF

clone_size: -
j_call: TRBJ2-1
d_call: TRBD2
v_call: TRBV6-1
cdr3_nt: TGTGCCAGCAGTGAAAAAAGGGCGGGAGGACCCACCTACAATGAGCAGTTCTTC
cdr3_aa: CASSEKRAGGPTYNEQFF

clone_size: -
j_call: TRBJ1-4
d_call: -
v_call: TRBV5-4
cdr3_nt: TGTGCCAGCAGCCCCGGGACATCTGAAAAACTGTTTTTT
cdr3_aa: CASSPGTSEKLFF

clone_size: -
j_call: TRBJ1-3
d_call: -
v_call: TRBV7-8
cdr3_nt: TGTGCCAGCAGCTTGTCCACGTCTATTAACTCTGGAAACACCATATATTTT
cdr3_aa: CASSLSTSINSGNTIYF

clone_size: once
j_call: TRBJ2-3
d_call: -
v_call: TRBV9
cdr3_nt: TGTGCCAGCAGCGGCCCTAGCCCAGATACGCAGTATTTT
cdr3_aa: CASSGPSPDTQYF

clone_size: -
j_call: TRBJ2-5
d_call: TRBD2
v_call: TRBV29-1
cdr3_nt: TGCAGCGTGGGAAGAGGGCGGGGGTACCAAGAGACCCAGTACTTC
cdr3_aa: CSVGRGRGYQETQYF

clone_size: few
j_call: TRBJ2-3
d_call: -
v_call: TRBV11-2
cdr3_nt: TGTGCCAGCAGTCCGGGACTTTCCACAGATACGCAGTATTTT
cdr3_aa: CASSPGLSTDTQYF

clone_size: -
j_call: TRBJ1-1
d_call: TRBD1
v_call: TRBV6-5
cdr3_nt: TGTGCCAGCACCAGACAGGGGCGGACTGAAGCCTTCTTT
cdr3_aa: CASTRQGRTEAFF

clone_size: few
j_call: TRBJ1-4
d_call: -
v_call: TRBV5-1
cdr3_nt: TGCGCCAGCAGGGAGACAGTAGCAACTAATGAAAAACTGTTTTTT
cdr3_aa: CASRETVATNEKLFF

clone_size: once
j_call: TRBJ2-7
d_call: -
v_call: TRBV14
cdr3_nt: TGTGCCAGCAGCCGAGACCCTTTCCTCATTTACGAGCAGTACTTC
cdr3_aa: CASSRDPFLIYEQYF

clone_size: few
j_call: TRBJ2-1
d_call: -
v_call: TRBV6-1
cdr3_nt: TGTGCCAGCAGTGAAGCGGGGACGGGAGCTGATGAGCAGTTCTTC
cdr3_aa: CASSEAGTGADEQFF

clone_size: -
j_call: TRBJ1-1
d_call: -
v_call: TRBV14
cdr3_nt: TGTGCCAGCAGCCAGGCCTGGAACACTGAAGCTTTCTTT
cdr3_aa: CASSQAWNTEAFF

clone_size: -
j_call: TRBJ1-2
d_call: TRBD1
v_call: TRBV6-1
cdr3_nt: TGTGCCAGCAGGGAACAGGGGGCAGGAGGCTACACCTTC
cdr3_aa: CASREQGAGGYTF

clone_size: -
j_call: TRBJ1-4
d_call: -
v_call: TRBV5-4
cdr3_nt: TGTGCCAGCAGCTTGGCCGGGGGTGAGGGTGAAAAACTGTTTTTT
cdr3_aa: CASSLAGGEGEKLFF

clone_size: few
j_call: TRBJ1-2
d_call: -
v_call: TRBV5-8
cdr3_nt: TGTGCCAGCAGCTTGGTTCGGCCGCCCCAGGGCTATGGCTACACCTTC
cdr3_aa: CASSLVRPPQGYGYTF

clone_size: -
j_call: TRBJ2-1
d_call: TRBD2
v_call: TRBV19
cdr3_nt: TGTGCCAGTAGTATACTAGCGGGTAACAATGAGCAGTTCTTC
cdr3_aa: CASSILAGNNEQFF

clone_size: -
j_call: TRBJ2-1
d_call: TRBD1
v_call: TRBV2
cdr3_nt: TGTGCCAGCAGTTCCACAGGGGACAATGAGCAGTTCTTC
cdr3_aa: CASSSTGDNEQFF

clone_size: -
j_call: TRBJ1-5
d_call: -
v_call: TRBV9
cdr3_nt: TGTGCCAGCAGCGTAGGGGGCAGGGAAGGTCAGCCCCAGCATTTT
cdr3_aa: CASSVGGREGQPQHF

clone_size: once
j_call: TRBJ2-1
d_call: TRBD1
v_call: TRBV18
cdr3_nt: TGTGCCAGCTCACCGCCTCGGGGGACAGGGGGTTCCAATGAGCAGTTCTTC
cdr3_aa: CASSPPRGTGGSNEQFF

clone_size: few
j_call: TRBJ2-2
d_call: TRBD1
v_call: TRBV11-3
cdr3_nt: TGTGCCAGCAGCCAAACCACAGGGGCGGCCGGGGAGCTGTTTTTT
cdr3_aa: CASSQTTGAAGELFF

clone_size: -
j_call: TRBJ2-3
d_call: TRBD2
v_call: TRBV5-1
cdr3_nt: TGCGCCAGCAGCTTCAACAGCGGGGGACGTTCAGATACGCAGTATTTT
cdr3_aa: CASSFNSGGRSDTQYF

clone_size: -
j_call: TRBJ1-4
d_call: TRBD1
v_call: TRBV2
cdr3_nt: TGTGCCAGCAGTTCTACACAGGGGGCTTTTAGTGAAAAACTGTTTTTT
cdr3_aa: CASSSTQGAFSEKLFF

clone_size: -
j_call: TRBJ1-3
d_call: -
v_call: TRBV7-9
cdr3_nt: TGTTCCAGCAGTCAGGGAACGCGAAACACCATATATTTT
cdr3_aa: CSSSQGTRNTIYF

clone_size: -
j_call: TRBJ2-7
d_call: TRBD1
v_call: TRBV12-5
cdr3_nt: TGTGCTAGTGGTTTGGTACGTGGACAGGGCCATGAGCAGTACTTC
cdr3_aa: CASGLVRGQGHEQYF

clone_size: -
j_call: TRBJ2-6
d_call: TRBD1
v_call: TRBV9
cdr3_nt: TGTGCCAGCAGCTCTGACAGGGGGCTTTCTGGGGCCAACGTCCTGACTTTC
cdr3_aa: CASSSDRGLSGANVLTF

clone_size: -
j_call: TRBJ2-1
d_call: TRBD2
v_call: TRBV7-9
cdr3_nt: TGTGCCAGCAGCTTAACTAGCGGGAGTGTGGTCTTTGAGCAGTTCTTC
cdr3_aa: CASSLTSGSVVFEQFF

clone_size: -
j_call: TRBJ2-2
d_call: -
v_call: TRBV11-1
cdr3_nt: TGTGCCAGCAGCCTAGGGAGAGCGAACCGGAACACCGGGGAGCTGTTTTTT
cdr3_aa: CASSLGRANRNTGELFF

clone_size: -
j_call: TRBJ1-2
d_call: -
v_call: TRBV5-1
cdr3_nt: TGCGCCAGCAGCACGGGGGACTGGAGCTACACCTTC
cdr3_aa: CASSTGDWSYTF

clone_size: -
j_call: TRBJ2-7
d_call: TRBD2
v_call: TRBV9
cdr3_nt: TGTGCCAGCAGCGCTAGCGGACATCCTAACAACGAGCAGTACTTC
cdr3_aa: CASSASGHPNNEQYF

clone_size: -
j_call: TRBJ2-2
d_call: -
v_call: TRBV6-6
cdr3_nt: TGTGCCAGCAGTTCACCAGGCACCGGGGAGCTGTTTTTT
cdr3_aa: CASSSPGTGELFF

clone_size: -
j_call: TRBJ1-4
d_call: -
v_call: TRBV7-9
cdr3_nt: TGTGCCAGCAGCGCCACTGAGGCCGCTAATGAAAAACTGTTTTTT
cdr3_aa: CASSATEAANEKLFF

clone_size: -
j_call: TRBJ1-2
d_call: TRBD1
v_call: TRBV10-3
cdr3_nt: TGTGCCATCAGCCAAGGACAGGGGGATGGCTACACCTTC
cdr3_aa: CAISQGQGDGYTF

clone_size: -
j_call: TRBJ1-4
d_call: -
v_call: TRBV4-3
cdr3_nt: TGCGCCAGCAGCCAAGAGGACACAACTAATGAAAAACTGTTTTTT
cdr3_aa: CASSQEDTTNEKLFF

clone_size: -
j_call: TRBJ2-7
d_call: -
v_call: TRBV5-4
cdr3_nt: TGTGCCAGCAGCTCCTCCCCCCGCGAGCAGTACTTC
cdr3_aa: CASSSSPREQYF

clone_size: -
j_call: TRBJ1-1
d_call: TRBD1
v_call: TRBV2
cdr3_nt: TGTGCCAGCATTAAAGACAGGGTACATCGGGCTTTCTTT
cdr3_aa: CASIKDRVHRAFF

clone_size: once
j_call: TRBJ2-2
d_call: -
v_call: TRBV10-2
cdr3_nt: TGCGCCAGCAGTGAGTCCGCAGGGGCGATCGGGGAGCTGTTTTTT
cdr3_aa: CASSESAGAIGELFF

clone_size: -
j_call: TRBJ1-4
d_call: -
v_call: TRBV7-9
cdr3_nt: TGTGCCAGCAGCTCCCCGATTGCAACTAACGAAAAACTGTTTTTT
cdr3_aa: CASSSPIATNEKLFF

clone_size: -
j_call: TRBJ2-2
d_call: TRBD2
v_call: TRBV11-3
cdr3_nt: TGTGCCAGCAGCTACGGAGCGGGGGCTTATCCGAACACCGGGGAGCTGTTTTTT
cdr3_aa: CASSYGAGAYPNTGELFF

clone_size: -
j_call: TRBJ2-1
d_call: TRBD1
v_call: TRBV5-4
cdr3_nt: TGTGCCAGCAGCTTGGCTCGGGCAGGGGGCGATGAGCAGTTCTTC
cdr3_aa: CASSLARAGGDEQFF